These T cell receptor beta chains were read from a single sample in a study of blood T cell repertoires in COVID-19. Method: immunoSEQ multiplex PCR; TCRdb's copy keeps in-frame clones and lacks some. Of around 25,000 clones listed, approximately 81% are singletons. The material sequenced was peripheral blood. The receptor set was obtained from a man between 65 and 80 years old with acute or convalescent COVID-19. The CDR3 runs from the conserved cysteine through the conserved F or W. The D gene is left open where the match is weak. For some rows the clone size is stated as once, few or many, or as a class when expanded; others skip it.

cdr3_aa cdr3_nt j_call clone_size v_call d_call
CATSRPDRGQNQPQHF TGTGCCACCAGCAGGCCCGACAGGGGCCAGAATCAGCCCCAGCATTTT TRBJ1-5 . TRBV15 TRBD1
CASSVGQGLYEQYF TGTGCCAGCAGCGTCGGACAGGGGCTCTACGAGCAGTACTTC TRBJ2-7 . TRBV5-5 TRBD1
CASSYLGAKIWGTDTQYF TGTGCCAGCAGTTACCTGGGGGCAAAGATTTGGGGCACAGATACGCAGTATTTT TRBJ2-3 . TRBV6-2/TRBV6-3 .
CAISGGELQHF TGTGCCATCAGTGGGGGGGAGCTCCAGCATTTT TRBJ1-5 . TRBV10-3 .
CATSKGTQAGGRQETQYF TGTGCCACCAGCAAGGGGACCCAAGCGGGAGGGAGACAAGAGACCCAGTACTTC TRBJ2-5 . TRBV15 TRBD2
CAWIRPPGTEAFF TGTGCCTGGATTCGCCCCCCGGGCACTGAAGCTTTCTTT TRBJ1-1 large TRBV30 .
CASSGGRSYEQYF TGCGCCAGCAGCGGAGGGCGCTCCTACGAGCAGTACTTC TRBJ2-7 few TRBV4-1 .
CASSGGQYNSPLHF TGTGCCAGCAGTGGGGGACAGTATAATTCACCCCTCCACTTT TRBJ1-6 . TRBV9 TRBD1
CASTLLVAGQGETQYF TGTGCCAGCACCCTTCTAGTTGCGGGTCAGGGGGAGACCCAGTACTTC TRBJ2-5 . TRBV5-6 .
CASSQDPPSGSPYEQFF TGCGCCAGCAGCCAAGACCCGCCTAGCGGGAGTCCCTATGAGCAGTTCTTC TRBJ2-1 . TRBV4-3 TRBD2
CASSFTGGGGGYTF TGTGCCAGCAGTTTCACAGGGGGCGGTGGTGGCTACACCTTC TRBJ1-2 few TRBV14 TRBD1
CASSSGQPNYGYTF TGTGCCAGCAGTTCCGGACAGCCTAACTATGGCTACACCTTC TRBJ1-2 . TRBV5-6 .
CSAPLAGGSDTQYF TGCAGCGCTCCACTAGCGGGAGGGTCCGATACGCAGTATTTT TRBJ2-3 . TRBV29-1 TRBD2
CASSFGMVGTDTQYF TGTGCCAGCAGCTTCGGCATGGTCGGGACAGATACGCAGTATTTT TRBJ2-3 . TRBV11-2 .
CAIPGTSGEQYF TGTGCCATCCCGGGGACTTCGGGCGAGCAGTACTTC TRBJ2-7 . TRBV2 .
CAWKAQGDSPLHF TGTGCCTGGAAGGCGCAGGGGGATTCACCCCTCCACTTT TRBJ1-6 . TRBV30 TRBD1
CASSAGYQPQHF TGTGCCAGCAGTGCAGGGTATCAGCCCCAGCATTTT TRBJ1-5 . TRBV2 .
CASSATGGNQPQHF TGTGCCAGCAGTGCTACCGGGGGCAATCAGCCCCAGCATTTT TRBJ1-5 . TRBV6-4 .
CASSSTGFATEAFF TGTGCCAGCAGCAGCACAGGGTTCGCCACTGAAGCTTTCTTT TRBJ1-1 few TRBV11-2 .
CASRLTGTTAEAFF TGTGCCAGCAGACTGACAGGGACGACGGCTGAAGCTTTCTTT TRBJ1-1 . TRBV2 TRBD1
CASSRGDAVMNTEAFF TGTGCCAGCAGCAGGGGTGATGCGGTTATGAACACTGAAGCTTTCTTT TRBJ1-1 . TRBV6-2/TRBV6-3 .
CAWRFGGNTEAFF TGTGCCTGGAGGTTTGGAGGTAACACTGAAGCTTTCTTT TRBJ1-1 . TRBV30 .
CASSDGDRASEKLFF TGTGCCAGCAGTGACGGGGACAGAGCCTCTGAAAAACTGTTTTTT TRBJ1-4 . TRBV6-1 TRBD1
CASSLKQGKGYTF TGTGCCAGCAGCCTGAAACAGGGTAAGGGCTACACCTTC TRBJ1-2 few TRBV11-2 .
CASSPPGRLNTEAFF TGTGCCAGCAGCCCACCCGGGAGGTTGAACACTGAAGCTTTCTTT TRBJ1-1 . TRBV21-1 .